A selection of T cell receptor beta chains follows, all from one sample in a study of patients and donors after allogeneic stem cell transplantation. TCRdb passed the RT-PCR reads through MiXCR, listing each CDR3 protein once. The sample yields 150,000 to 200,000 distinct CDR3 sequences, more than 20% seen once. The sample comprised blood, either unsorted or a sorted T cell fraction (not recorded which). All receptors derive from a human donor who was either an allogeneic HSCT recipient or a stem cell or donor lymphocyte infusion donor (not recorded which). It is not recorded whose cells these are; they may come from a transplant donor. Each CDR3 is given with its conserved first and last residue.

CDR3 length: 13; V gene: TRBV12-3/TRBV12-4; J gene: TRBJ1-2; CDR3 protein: CASSWANNYGYTF
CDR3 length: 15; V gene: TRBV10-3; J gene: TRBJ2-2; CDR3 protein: CAIRESGANTGELFF
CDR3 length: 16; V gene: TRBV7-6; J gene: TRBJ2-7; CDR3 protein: CASGPHPGSFSYEQYF
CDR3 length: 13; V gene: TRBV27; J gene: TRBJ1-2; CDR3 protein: CASSLGGLGGYTF
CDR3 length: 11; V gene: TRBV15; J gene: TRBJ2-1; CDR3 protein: CATSRRSEQFF
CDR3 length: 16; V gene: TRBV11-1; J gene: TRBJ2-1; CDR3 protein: CASSLGPIGAMDEQFF
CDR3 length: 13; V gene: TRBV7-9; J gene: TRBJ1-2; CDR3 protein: CASSLVGEDGYTF
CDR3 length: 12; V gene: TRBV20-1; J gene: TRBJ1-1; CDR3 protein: CSATSGNTEAFF
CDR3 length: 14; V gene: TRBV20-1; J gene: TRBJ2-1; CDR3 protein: CSARDGEGHHEGFF
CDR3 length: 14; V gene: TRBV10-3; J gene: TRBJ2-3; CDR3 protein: CAISIGLAGNTQYF
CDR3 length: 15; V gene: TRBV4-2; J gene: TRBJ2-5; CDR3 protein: CASSRLGRRQETQYF
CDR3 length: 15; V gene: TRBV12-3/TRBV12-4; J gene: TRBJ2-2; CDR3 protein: CASIFGPGDTGELFF
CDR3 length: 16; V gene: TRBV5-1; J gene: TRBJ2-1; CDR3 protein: CASSLVWEAGYNEQFF
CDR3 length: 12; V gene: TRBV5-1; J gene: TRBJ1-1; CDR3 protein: CASSLDVREAFF
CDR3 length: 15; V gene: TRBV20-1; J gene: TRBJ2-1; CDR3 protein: CSAYAPSGRTDEQFF
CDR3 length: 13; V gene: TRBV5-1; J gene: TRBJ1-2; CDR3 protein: CASSQEIGYGYTF
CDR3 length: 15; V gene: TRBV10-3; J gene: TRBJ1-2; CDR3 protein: CAISSHRGQVGGYTF
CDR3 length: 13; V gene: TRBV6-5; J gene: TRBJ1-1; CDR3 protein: CASRRTGDTEAFF